This T cell receptor (beta chain) was retrieved from a study of identical twins. Germline lookup yields CDR1 KGHDR and CDR2 SFDVKD. V was shortened by 3 bases and J by 0 bases, with 8 bases between the two germline ends. This CDR3 spans 15 amino acids. This clonotype was recorded many times. The antigen remains undetermined. In TCRdb, the 5' RACE reads were re-called with MiXCR into one record per CDR3 protein. The sample includes roughly 710,000 distinct CDR3 sequences, around 6% of them seen just once. Study-wide points: Not following the same donors, the study drew its conclusions from cross-sectional statistical analysis. Among out-of-frame alpha sequences shared by twins, low generation probability occurred in excess.

What was sequenced was naive T cells sorted from blood. The rearrangement uses TRBV24-1 and TRBJ2-1; D call uncertain. The clonotype comes from a man aged 18 to 30 in good health. CDR3 region: CATSDPWSSYNEQFF. The CDR3 coding sequence is TGTGCCACCAGTGATCCGTGGAGCTCCTACAATGAGCAGTTCTTC.